The 12 T cell receptor beta chains below all came from one sample that was sequenced in a study of blood T cell repertoires in COVID-19 (dated by TCRdb to about 2020). Libraries came from the immunoSEQ multiplex PCR assay. The source is immuneACCESS, and TCRdb retained only in-frame sequences with V and J called. Part of the clones is not carried over; for the studies checked, unresolved V genes explain less than half of this, and the remainder is unexplained. The sample table shows under 150,000 clones, and about 80% are seen once. The ten most abundant clones make up roughly 9.7% of the sample. The sequenced sample was peripheral blood. These receptors came from a man aged 35-49 years with active or convalescent COVID-19.

The genes are TRBV6-2 or TRBV6-3 and TRBJ2-7, with D possibly being TRBD1 (5 bases). The CDR3 totals 14 residues. The germline V gene has CDR1 MNHEY and CDR2 SVGEGT. The V and J ends lost 6 bases and 7 bases respectively, with 19 bases between them. CDR3 DNA: TGTGCCAGCAGCCCCCGGGCAGGGTGGGGTGAGCAGTACTTC. Translation gives CASSPRAGWGEQYF.

The chain couples TRBV19 to TRBJ2-1; 9 positions match TRBD1. Germline assignment: CDR1 LNHDA and CDR2 SQIVND (reference sequence). With 1 base clipped from V and 6 bases from J, the junction kept 7 bases outside the gene matches. The CDR3 contains 16 residues. CDR3 sequence (DNA): TGTGCCAGTAGTATAGCCCGGACAGGGGTGGGCAATGAGCAGTTCTTC. As protein: CASSIARTGVGNEQFF. The full variable domain, in which reference TRBV19 and TRBJ2-1 provide the parts outside the CDR3, is DGGITQSPKYLFRKEGQNVTLSCEQNLNHDAMYWYRQDPGQGLRLIYYSQIVNDFQKGDIAEGYSVSREKKESFPLTVTSAQKNPTAFYLCASSIARTGVGNEQFFGPGTRLTVL.

This clone was observed a single time. This sequence joins TRBV6-5 and TRBJ2-7, with 10 bases aligning to TRBD1. The germline CDR1 and CDR2 sequences are MNHEY and SVGAGI. V shed 6 bases and J 5 bases; nucleotides not matched to a gene: 7. This CDR3 region has 14 residues. CDR3 region: CASRRQGARNEQYF. In nucleotides, the CDR3 is TGTGCCAGCAGAAGACAGGGGGCGCGGAACGAGCAGTACTTC.

The chain recombines TRBV5-8 with TRBJ2-2, with D uncertain. The CDR3 loop spans 12 amino acids. Germline V gene sequence: CDR1 SGHTS, CDR2 YDEGEE. The V end lost 2 bases, the J end lost 3 bases, and 2 bases lay between the germline ends. CDR3 amino acids: CASSFYTGELFF. CDR3 DNA: TGTGCCAGCAGCTTCTACACCGGGGAGCTGTTTTTT.

The chain recombines TRBV3-1 (or the pseudogene TRBV3-2) with TRBJ1-5; D is unclear. Germline CDR1 and CDR2: LGHDT and YNNKEL (reference sequence). The V and J ends lost 1 base and 6 bases respectively, with 7 bases between them. This CDR3 comprises 13 residues. The CDR3 DNA reads as TGTGCCAGCAGCCAAGCTTCCCGTCAGCCCCAGCATTTT. Encoded protein: CASSQASRQPQHF.

The chain combines TRBV6-5 with TRBJ2-7; TRBD1 aligns across 10 bases. The junction had 2 bases not matched to a gene; V was cut back by 2 bases and J by 4 bases. Germline V CDR1 and CDR2: MNHEY, SVGAGI. The length of the CDR3 is 14 residues. CDR3 protein: CASSYRDRGYEQYF. CDR3 nucleotides: TGTGCCAGCAGTTACCGGGACAGGGGTTACGAGCAGTACTTC.

The V gene is TRBV28, the J gene TRBJ2-7, with D maybe TRBD1 (6 bases). The V end lost 11 bases, the J end lost 3 bases, and 17 bases lay between the germline ends. The CDR3 covers 13 residues. From germline, CDR1 is MDHEN and CDR2 SYDVKM. CDR3 residues: CACQGTRIYEQYF. CDR3 sequence (DNA): TGTGCCTGTCAAGGGACAAGGATCTACGAGCAGTACTTC.

Details on this clone: Other DNA sequences in the same sample also yield this CDR3. The V and J genes are TRBV5-1 and TRBJ2-7, with unresolved D. Trimming removed 1 base at V and 1 base at J, with 3 bases between. The germline V gene has CDR1 SGHRS and CDR2 YFSETQ. The CDR3 extends over 12 amino acids. CDR3 sequence (DNA): TGCGCCAGCAGCTTGCCGTCCTACGAGCAGTACTTC. Translated: CASSLPSYEQYF.

This rearrangement joins TRBV6-5 to TRBJ1-5; 7 nucleotides match TRBD1. Germline assignment: CDR1 MNHEY and CDR2 SVGAGI. The V segment lost 5 bases and the J segment 1 base; nucleotides outside the gene matches: 2. The CDR3 is 14 residues long. In DNA, the CDR3 is TGTGCCAGCAGTCGGGACAGCAGCAATCAGCCCCAGCATTTT. Translation gives CASSRDSSNQPQHF.

This clone is labeled as medium-sized. Its ends do not fully match the called genes, so a read error is possible. The chain has TRBV15 and TRBJ2-1; 8 bases match TRBD2. CDR3 length equals 16 residues. CDR1 and CDR2 (germline): LNHNV, YYDKDF (reference sequence). The CDR3 bases are TGTGCCACCAGCAGTCAACGGGGGGGCTCCCACAATGAGCAGTTCTTC. Translation gives CATSSQRGGSHNEQFF. The variable domain in full, with the rest retrieved from reference TRBV15 and TRBJ2-1, is DAMVIQNPRYQVTQFGKPVTLSCSQTLNHNVMYWYQQKSSQAPKLLFHYYDKDFNNEADTPDNFQSRRPNTSFCFLDIRSPGLGDTAMYLCATSSQRGGSHNEQFFGPGTRLTVL.

This rearrangement joins TRBV5-1 to TRBJ1-1; 9 bases line up with TRBD1. This CDR3 has 13 residues. Germline V gene data show CDR1 as SGHRS and CDR2 as YFSETQ. V gave up 0 bases and J gave up 6 bases; unmatched junction bases: 0. CDR3 protein: CASSLDRGPEAFF. The CDR3 DNA is TGCGCCAGCAGCTTGGACAGGGGGCCTGAAGCTTTCTTT. The full variable domain, with the rest looked up from reference TRBV5-1 and TRBJ1-1, is KAGVTQTPRYLIKTRGQQVTLSCSPISGHRSVSWYQQTPGQGLQFLFEYFSETQRNKGNFPGRFSGRQFSNSRSEMNVSTLELGDSALYLCASSLDRGPEAFFGQGTRLTVV.

The chain uses TRBV28 and TRBJ1-1; TRBD1 is a possible D gene (5 bases). Germline V gene sequence: CDR1 MDHEN, CDR2 SYDVKM. Trimming left V 8 bases short and J 0 bases short, with 13 bases between. The CDR3 is 14 residues long. The CDR3 is CASQGVAVNTEAFF. The CDR3 DNA reads as TGTGCCAGCCAAGGGGTTGCGGTGAACACTGAAGCTTTCTTT.